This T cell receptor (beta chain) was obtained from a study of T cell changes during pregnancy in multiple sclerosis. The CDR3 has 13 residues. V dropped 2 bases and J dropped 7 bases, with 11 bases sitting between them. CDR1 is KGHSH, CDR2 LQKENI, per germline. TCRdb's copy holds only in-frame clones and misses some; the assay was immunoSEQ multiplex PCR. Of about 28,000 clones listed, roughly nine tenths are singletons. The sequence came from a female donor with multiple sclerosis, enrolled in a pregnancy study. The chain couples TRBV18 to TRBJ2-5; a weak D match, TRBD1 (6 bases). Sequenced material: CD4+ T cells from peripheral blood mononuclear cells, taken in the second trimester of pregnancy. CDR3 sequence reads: CASSPDRPGTQYF. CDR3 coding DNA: TGTGCCAGCTCACCAGACAGGCCAGGGACCCAGTACTTC. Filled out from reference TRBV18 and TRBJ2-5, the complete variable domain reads NAGVMQNPRHLVRRRGQEARLRCSPMKGHSHVYWYRQLPEEGLKFMVYLQKENIIDESGMPKERFSAEFPKEGPSILRIQQVVRGDSAAYFCASSPDRPGTQYFGPGTRLLVL.